The 27 T cell receptor beta chains below were found in one sample sequenced in a study of T cell changes during pregnancy in multiple sclerosis. Profiling relied on immunoSEQ multiplex PCR, and the TCRdb table lists in-frame clones only, not all of them. The sample records some 57,000 clones, about 90% being singletons. Source: CD4+ T cells from peripheral blood mononuclear cells, taken after pregnancy. These receptors all stem from a female donor in good health, enrolled as a control in a pregnancy study.

This chain links TRBV7-2 with TRBJ1-1; 11 positions match TRBD1. The junction had 7 bases not matched to a gene; V was cut back by 7 bases and J by 6 bases. Germline values: CDR1 SGHTA, CDR2 FQGNSA. The CDR3 has 14 amino acids. CDR3 bases: TGTGCCAGCAACGCCGGGACAGGGGGTTCTGAAGCTTTCTTT. This gives the protein CASNAGTGGSEAFF.

The chain combines TRBV25-1 with TRBJ2-5, with 10 positions matching TRBD1. The CDR3 has 16 amino acids. The V segment lost 1 base and the J segment 0 bases; nucleotides outside the gene matches: 2. CDR1 and CDR2 (germline): MGHDK, SYGVNS. CDR3 sequence reads: CASSEWTGGHQETQYF. DNA for the CDR3: TGTGCCAGCAGTGAATGGACAGGGGGGCACCAAGAGACCCAGTACTTC. Based on the CDR3 plus reference TRBV25-1 and TRBJ2-5, the full variable domain is EADIYQTPRYLVIGTGKKITLECSQTMGHDKMYWYQQDPGMELHLIHYSYGVNSTEKGDLSSESTVSRIRTEHFPLTLESARPSHTSQYLCASSEWTGGHQETQYFGPGTRLLVL.

The V gene is TRBV30, the J gene TRBJ1-2; D unresolved. The germline gives CDR1 GTSNPN, CDR2 SVGIG (reference sequence). The CDR3 runs to 12 residues. Between the trimmed V and J ends, which lost 4 bases and 6 bases, there was a span of 12 bases. CDR3 nucleotide sequence: TGTGCCTGGACTGTTTGGCAGAATGGCTACACCTTC. Its translation: CAWTVWQNGYTF.

To note about this clone: This sample also contains other DNA sequences that code for the same CDR3. The rearrangement joins TRBV6-5 to TRBJ1-2, with TRBD1 as a possible D gene (6 bases). Trimming shortened V by 2 bases and J by 3 bases, and 16 bases separated the two germline ends. The CDR3 runs to 16 residues. Germline CDR1 is MNHEY and CDR2 is SVGAGI. As DNA, the CDR3 is TGTGCCAGCAGTTACCTGCCGGGGGGCACTTACTATGGCTACACCTTC. Its translation is CASSYLPGGTYYGYTF.

V is TRBV2 and J is TRBJ1-2, with 9 positions matching TRBD1. This CDR3 comprises 15 residues. CDR1 and CDR2 from the germline V gene are SNHLY and FYNNEI. Trimming cost V 2 bases and J 5 bases; bases outside gene matches: 6. The CDR3 loop reads CASSELPGTGYGYTF. The CDR3 DNA reads TGTGCCAGCAGTGAACTACCCGGGACAGGGTATGGCTACACCTTC.

The chain joins TRBV14 to TRBJ1-4; 8 bases align to TRBD1. The CDR3 runs 14 residues. J was trimmed by 6 bases and V by 4 bases; bases with no gene match: 4. The V gene's germline CDR1 is SGHDN and CDR2 FVKESK. CDR3 DNA sequence: TGTGCCAGCAGCCCGGACAGGGTCCATGAAAAACTGTTTTTT. It is translated as CASSPDRVHEKLFF.

The chain carries TRBV19 and TRBJ1-5; D call uncertain. V gave up 4 bases and J gave up 3 bases, with 13 bases separating them. Germline values: CDR1 LNHDA, CDR2 SQIVND (reference sequence). The CDR3 has 15 residues. In nucleotides, the CDR3 is TGTGCCAGTAGTAAAACAGACGGATTCAATCAGCCCCAGCATTTT. Amino acids: CASSKTDGFNQPQHF.

The rearrangement links TRBV10-3 to TRBJ1-4; a possible D gene is TRBD1 (6 bases). Trimming removed 3 bases at V and 0 bases at J, with 14 bases between. The germline CDR1 and CDR2 sequences are ENHRY and SYGVKD. This CDR3 has 17 residues. Here the CDR3 reads CAISDGTSQATNEKLFF. CDR3 DNA: TGTGCCATCAGTGACGGGACATCTCAAGCAACTAATGAAAAACTGTTTTTT.

The rearrangement joins TRBV5-1 to TRBJ1-2; D not resolved. The CDR3 loop spans 13 amino acids. Trimming took 4 bases from V and 0 from J, leaving 7 bases between them. CDR1 SGHRS and CDR2 YFSETQ come from the germline V gene. CDR3 loop: CASSTVANYGYTF. The CDR3 coding sequence is TGCGCCAGCAGCACGGTAGCTAACTATGGCTACACCTTC.

V gene TRBV5-5 combines with J gene TRBJ2-5; D uncertain. The ends were cut back, 0 bases at V and 4 bases at J, with 10 bases in the middle. Germline lookup yields CDR1 SGHKS and CDR2 YYEKEE (reference sequence). This CDR3 is built from 14 residues. The chain's CDR3 is CASSLVPQPETQYF. CDR3 nucleotides: TGTGCCAGCAGCTTGGTGCCACAGCCAGAGACCCAGTACTTC.

The V and J genes are TRBV19 and TRBJ2-7; possible D gene TRBD1, 6 bases. The CDR3 spans 14 residues. Germline assignment: CDR1 LNHDA and CDR2 SQIVND (reference sequence). Trimming stripped 6 bases from V and 4 bases from J, with 16 bases between. The CDR3 is CASRKQGPGYEQYF. The CDR3 DNA reads as TGTGCCAGTAGAAAACAGGGACCCGGATACGAGCAGTACTTC.

V gene TRBV4-3 combines with J gene TRBJ1-2; D call uncertain. Germline CDR1 reads LGHNA; CDR2 reads YSLEER. The CDR3 is 18 amino acids. Trimming left V 0 bases short and J 0 bases short, with 17 bases between. CDR3 coding DNA: TGCGCCAGCAGCCAAGAAACGTTGCCCGGAGGAGCTAACTATGGCTACACCTTC. Residues: CASSQETLPGGANYGYTF.

The rearrangement links TRBV29-1 to TRBJ2-2; 9 positions match TRBD2. J lost 0 bases, V lost 3 bases, and 5 bases had no gene match. Germline V gene data show CDR1 as SQVTM and CDR2 as ANQGSEA. CDR3 length: 16 amino acids. The chain's CDR3 is CSVDRAGGTNTGELFF. The DNA for the CDR3 is TGCAGCGTTGACAGGGCGGGGGGGACGAACACCGGGGAGCTGTTTTTT.

The V call is TRBV19, the J call TRBJ2-1, with D tentatively TRBD2 (7 bases). Trimming removed 4 bases at V and 12 bases at J, with 16 bases between. CDR3 length equals 13 residues. CDR1 LNHDA and CDR2 SQIVND come from the germline V gene (reference sequence). The CDR3 reads CASSTGGPNRQFF. As DNA, the CDR3 is TGTGCCAGTAGTACCGGGGGGCCGAATAGGCAGTTCTTC.

The chain is built from TRBV6-6 and TRBJ2-7; TRBD1 matches at 8 bases. V was pared by 6 bases and J by 2 bases, with 6 bases of the junction left unmatched. CDR3 length: 14 residues. Looked up from germline, CDR1 is MNHNY and CDR2 is SVGAGI (reference sequence). The CDR3 bases are TGTGCCAGCAGATCGACAGGGGTTCCCTACGAGCAGTACTTC. Its protein is CASRSTGVPYEQYF.

V and J are TRBV6-6 and TRBJ1-5; 7 bases are a match to TRBD1. The CDR3 has 14 residues. The J segment lost 9 bases and the V segment lost 6 bases, leaving 11 bases of the junction unmatched. Per germline, CDR1 MNHNY and CDR2 SVGAGI (reference sequence). DNA of the CDR3: TGTGCCAGCAGGGCCGGACAGGTCCCAGGGCCCCAGCATTTT. Its translation is CASRAGQVPGPQHF.

The chain couples TRBV7-3 to TRBJ1-1, with TRBD1 matching 9 bases. Germline values: CDR1 SGHTA, CDR2 FQGTGA. Germline trimming cut 5 bases from V and 4 bases from J; bases unmatched to any gene: 11. The CDR3 contains 16 residues. CDR3 sequence (DNA): TGTGCCAGCAGCCAACTCTACAGGGGGCGGGGCACTGAAGCTTTCTTT. Its translation: CASSQLYRGRGTEAFF.

The rearrangement uses TRBV9 and TRBJ2-3, with 8 bases aligning to TRBD1. The CDR3 extends over 17 amino acids. Germline-derived CDR1 and CDR2 are SGDLS and YYNGEE. Trimming took 4 bases from V and 2 from J; bases not matched to a gene: 12. The CDR3 spells CASSPIQGAEDTDTQYF. The CDR3 DNA sequence: TGTGCCAGCAGCCCAATCCAGGGGGCGGAGGACACAGATACGCAGTATTTT. The full variable domain, rest sourced from reference TRBV9 and TRBJ2-3, is DSGVTQTPKHLITATGQRVTLRCSPRSGDLSVYWYQQSLDQGLQFLIQYYNGEERAKGNILERFSAQQFPDLHSELNLSSLELGDSALYFCASSPIQGAEDTDTQYFGPGTRLTVL.

V and J are TRBV6-6 and TRBJ2-3, with TRBD2 matching over 15 bases. This CDR3 region has 16 residues. Unmatched junction bases numbered 7, after V lost 6 bases and J lost 6 bases. Germline CDR1 and CDR2: MNHNY and SVGAGI (reference sequence). In nucleotides, the CDR3 is TGTGCCAGCAGGGATACCGGACTAGCGGGGGGGGATACGCAGTATTTT. Protein product: CASRDTGLAGGDTQYF.

The chain recombines TRBV30 with TRBJ2-2; the match to TRBD2 covers 11 bases. The trim removed 5 bases at V and 5 bases at J, leaving 4 bases unmatched. The CDR3 spans 14 residues. Germline values: CDR1 GTSNPN, CDR2 SVGIG (reference sequence). CDR3 sequence (DNA): TGTGCCTGGTTAGCGGGGGGGTATACCGGGGAGCTGTTTTTT. Amino acid sequence: CAWLAGGYTGELFF.

In this sample, this clone turned up once. CDR3 amino acids: CASRVGGLYGYTF. DNA for the CDR3: TGTGCCAGCAGGGTCGGAGGGCTCTACGGCTACACCTTC. This chain uses TRBV6-5 with TRBJ1-2; D remains ambiguous. The CDR3 has 13 residues. Trimming removed 6 bases from V and 8 bases from J, with 16 bases in between. Germline V gene sequence: CDR1 MNHEY, CDR2 SVGAGI.

The chain combines TRBV7-2 with TRBJ2-6, with D hard to call. This CDR3 has 13 amino acids. V was trimmed by 4 bases and J by 3 bases, leaving 4 bases between them. Germline V CDR1 and CDR2: SGHTA, FQGNSA. The CDR3 spells CASSSLGANVLTF. For the CDR3, the DNA is TGTGCCAGCAGCTCCCTTGGGGCCAACGTCCTGACTTTC.

This chain uses TRBV11-3 with TRBJ2-1; D is ambiguous. Germline values: CDR1 SGHNT, CDR2 YENEEA. The V end lost 5 bases, the J end lost 7 bases, and 12 bases lay between the germline ends. CDR3 length: 13 amino acids. CDR3 sequence reads: CASSPIEENEQFF. CDR3 in DNA: TGTGCCAGCAGCCCTATCGAGGAGAATGAGCAGTTCTTC.

The genes are TRBV5-6 and TRBJ1-6; 8 bases match TRBD1. The V gene's germline CDR1 is SGHDT and CDR2 YYEEEE. The CDR3 runs to 15 residues. J gave up 8 bases and V 4 bases, and 8 bases lay outside the gene matches. CDR3 sequence: CASSPTGDKDSPLHF. The CDR3 DNA reads as TGTGCCAGCAGCCCGACAGGGGACAAGGATTCACCCCTCCACTTT.

V is TRBV5-6 and J is TRBJ2-5; possible D gene TRBD2, 6 bases. V lost 2 bases and J 1 base, leaving 12 bases between the germline ends. The germline gives CDR1 SGHDT, CDR2 YYEEEE. The CDR3 loop spans 15 amino acids. The CDR3 region has the DNA TGTGCCAGCAGCTTACCCGGGAGTCTCCAAGAGACCCAGTACTTC. Its translation: CASSLPGSLQETQYF.

This sequence joins TRBV10-3 and TRBJ1-2; 8 bases map to TRBD1. Germline-derived CDR1 and CDR2 are ENHRY and SYGVKD. Trimming removed 7 bases from V and 4 bases from J; junction bases left unmatched: 14. This CDR3 region has 16 residues. This CDR3 is CAITTVDREVGYGYTF. CDR3 sequence (DNA): TGTGCCATCACCACGGTGGACAGGGAAGTTGGCTATGGCTACACCTTC.

In nucleotides, the CDR3 is TGTGCCAGCAGAGTCTCCGGAGTTACGGGAACTGAAGCTTTCTTT. It encodes CASRVSGVTGTEAFF. This chain joins TRBV7-2 and TRBJ1-1; D is uncertain. From germline, CDR1 is SGHTA and CDR2 FQGNSA. V lost 6 bases and J lost 5, with 19 bases in between. The CDR3 extends over 15 amino acids.